Below, one T cell receptor beta chain is given with its context. The entry originates in a study of shared clonotypes between healthy human individuals. Data came from immunoSEQ multiplex PCR; TCRdb stores just in-frame clones and leaves some out. The sample lists fewer than 3 million clones, approximately 90% seen once, with 0.3% to 0.45% in the top ten. Splitting of CD4+ cells produced CD45RA+ naive and CD45RA-negative memory subsets. The receptor's source is a man younger than 35 in good health. Some clones in this sample may be carry-over from other donors' samples. Sequencing was performed on naive CD4+ T cells from PBMCs. Specified subset: CD45RA+ positively selected.

The DNA for the CDR3 is TGTGCCAGCAGCGTTCTTGGGGGACTCACTTACAATGAGCAGTTCTTC. This gives the protein CASSVLGGLTYNEQFF. The chain couples TRBV9 to TRBJ2-1, with D maybe TRBD2 (6 bases). V was pared by 2 bases and J by 4 bases, with 16 bases between. In germline, CDR1 is SGDLS, CDR2 YYNGEE. The CDR3 runs 16 residues.